These 7 T cell receptor beta chains were sequenced from one sample in a study of CD8 T cells in Susac syndrome. RNA in amounts of about 0.5 to 1 ug was reverse transcribed with random hexamers. Each CDR3 protein is one row after TCRdb ran MiXCR on the immunoSEQ multiplex PCR reads. The data hold roughly 140,000 distinct CDR3 sequences, with about 94% observed a single time. Sequencing input: CD8+ T cells from PBMCs. These TCRs come from a human donor in good health.

The chain combines TRBV2 with TRBJ2-1; unclear D gene. The CDR3 consists of 13 residues. CDR1 and CDR2 from the germline V gene are SNHLY and FYNNEI. V was trimmed by 4 bases and J by 9 bases, leaving 13 bases between them. CDR3 bases: TGTGCCAGCAGTGGACCATTAGTCCCTGAGCAGTTCTTC. It specifies CASSGPLVPEQFF. The complete variable domain, with remaining parts taken from reference TRBV2 and TRBJ2-1, reads EPEVTQTPSHQVTQMGQEVILRCVPISNHLYFYWYRQILGQKVEFLVSFYNNEISEKSEIFDDQFSVERPDGSNFTLKIRSTKLEDSAMYFCASSGPLVPEQFFGPGTRLTVL.

The CDR3 DNA is TGTGCCAGCAGCATCTGGGACCACTCCTACGAGCAGTACTTC. It encodes CASSIWDHSYEQYF. This chain links TRBV13 with TRBJ2-7; D is possibly TRBD1 or TRBD2 (5 bases each). The CDR3 consists of 14 residues. V lost 5 bases and J 0 bases, leaving 11 bases between the germline ends. The germline V gene has CDR1 PRHDT and CDR2 FYEKMQ (reference sequence).

DNA of the CDR3: TGCGCCAGCAGCCAAGATGGGCCCAGCGGGAGGGCCGATACGCAGTATTTT. It is translated as CASSQDGPSGRADTQYF. V is TRBV4-3 and J is TRBJ2-3; 10 nucleotides align to TRBD2. The CDR3 is 17 amino acids. Germline V CDR1 and CDR2: LGHNA, YSLEER. Germline trimming cut 0 bases from V and 6 bases from J; bases unmatched to any gene: 9.

The chain recombines TRBV30 with TRBJ2-7; no clear D. The germline V gene has CDR1 GTSNPN and CDR2 SVGIG (reference sequence). The CDR3 loop spans 11 amino acids. V lost 2 bases and J lost 1, with 3 bases in between. The CDR3, as DNA: TGTGCCTGGAGTTTGTCCTACGAGCAGTACTTC. This gives the protein CAWSLSYEQYF.

This chain joins TRBV13 and TRBJ2-3; TRBD2 aligns across 9 bases. J lost 8 bases, V lost 3 bases, and 3 bases had no gene match. The CDR3 runs 13 residues. Looked up from germline, CDR1 is PRHDT and CDR2 is FYEKMQ (reference sequence). CDR3 sequence (DNA): TGTGCCAGCAGCTTTAGCGGGAGACGTACGCAGTATTTT. Translation: CASSFSGRRTQYF.

The chain combines TRBV29-1 with TRBJ2-7; 9 positions agree with TRBD2. The junction had 11 bases not matched to a gene; V was cut back by 7 bases and J by 1 base. The V gene's germline CDR1 is SQVTM and CDR2 ANQGSEA. The CDR3 covers 15 residues. As DNA, the CDR3 is TGCAGCGCCGAGGGCCCTAGCGGGAAATCCTACGAGCAGTACTTC. Translated: CSAEGPSGKSYEQYF.

The rearrangement links TRBV7-9 to TRBJ1-5; D remains ambiguous. The CDR3 spans 14 residues. The V end lost 1 base, the J end lost 5 bases, and 9 bases lay between the germline ends. Germline CDR1 reads SEHNR; CDR2 reads FQNEAQ (reference sequence). DNA of the CDR3: TGTGCCAGCAGCTTAGTGGGTCGGGATCAGCCCCAGCATTTT. Translating gives CASSLVGRDQPQHF. The variable domain in full, completed from reference TRBV7-9 and TRBJ1-5, reads DTGVSQNPRHKITKRGQNVTFRCDPISEHNRLYWYRQTLGQGPEFLTYFQNEAQLEKSRLLSDRFSAERPKGSFSTLEIQRTEQGDSAMYLCASSLVGRDQPQHFGDGTRLSIL.